The present entry profiles one T cell receptor beta chain with its context. Trimming stripped 4 bases from V and 8 bases from J, with 17 bases between. Germline V gene lookup returns CDR1 MNHEY and CDR2 SMNVEV (reference sequence). The length of the CDR3 is 14 residues. The sample belongs to a study of blood T cells in healthy people across ages. Next came a second PCR, run for about 7 to 11 cycles, which used a sample-barcoded 5' primer along with a J-beta primer mix. A single record per CDR3 protein comes from TCRdb applying MiXCR to the 5' RACE reads. The table shows roughly 1 million distinct CDR3 sequences, with roughly a quarter occurring only once. In addition, the sample was reused for a study of T cells of mothers and their children. That report notes: During the second PCR, the M1S primer introduced sample barcodes along with 2-4 random nucleotides.

Sequences were obtained from blood. The V and J genes are TRBV27 and TRBJ1-1; no clear D gene. The receptor's source is a girl aged 2-10 years in good health. The CDR3 DNA is TGTGCCAGCAGTTCCCAGATAGTTTCGAGAGAAGCTTTCTTT. Translation: CASSSQIVSREAFF.